The clone carrying this TCR beta chain was recorded at least ten times. What it recognizes is unknown. Stability of Graves' hyperthyroidism was defined as absent ophthalmopathy progression within 18 months. Researchers took RNA transcripts and amplified the TCR beta CDR3 regions from them. First-round RT-PCR targeting the TCR CDR3 was performed with the HTBI primer set. TCRdb re-derived calls from the multiplex PCR reads in MiXCR, one entry per CDR3 protein. The table includes 96,000 or so distinct CDR3 sequences, around 50% detected once. This sample is part of a study of T cells in Graves' hyperthyroidism and ophthalmopathy. Study results and limitations: By a 13 V-J model, ophthalmopathy was set apart from stable hyperthyroidism.

The length of the CDR3 is 16 residues. V gave up 7 bases and J gave up 0 bases, with 19 bases separating them. Germline loops: CDR1 DFQATT, CDR2 SNEGSKA (reference sequence). Sequences were obtained from blood. The chain employs TRBV20-1 and TRBJ1-5; a weak D match, TRBD1 (5 bases). The TCR sequence derives from a woman in her thirties or forties with Graves' hyperthyroidism. Here the CDR3 DNA reads TGCAGTGTCAATCGGGGAGGGACTGATAGCAATCAGCCCCAGCATTTT. Its translation: CSVNRGGTDSNQPQHF.